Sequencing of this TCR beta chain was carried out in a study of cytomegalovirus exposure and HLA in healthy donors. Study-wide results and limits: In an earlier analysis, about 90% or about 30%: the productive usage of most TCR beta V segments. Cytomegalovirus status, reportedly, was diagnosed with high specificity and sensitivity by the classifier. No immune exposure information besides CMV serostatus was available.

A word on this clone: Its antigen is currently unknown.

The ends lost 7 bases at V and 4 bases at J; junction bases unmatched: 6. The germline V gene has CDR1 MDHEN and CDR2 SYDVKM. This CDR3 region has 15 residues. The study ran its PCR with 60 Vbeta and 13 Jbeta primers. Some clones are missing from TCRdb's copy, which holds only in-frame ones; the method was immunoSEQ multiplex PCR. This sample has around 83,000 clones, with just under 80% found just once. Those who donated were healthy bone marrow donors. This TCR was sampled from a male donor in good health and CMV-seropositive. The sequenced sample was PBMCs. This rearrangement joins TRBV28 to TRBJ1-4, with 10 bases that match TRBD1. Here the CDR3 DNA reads TGTGCCAGCACCGGGACAGGGGCGTTTAATGAAAAACTGTTTTTT. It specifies CASTGTGAFNEKLFF.